This T cell receptor (beta chain) was identified during a study of shared clonotypes between healthy human individuals (dated by TCRdb to 2020 to 2022). In terms of the full investigation: The cohort included three men and a couple of women between 18 and 49 years of age. Different laboratories and diverse techniques were used to prepare libraries and sequence TCR repertoires, to increase sequencing depth and limit assay-specific biases. Between about 0.85 and 9.5 billion PBMCs per donor were obtained by leukapheresis. To estimate repertoire size and how much clonotype sharing occurs between individuals, the study deeply sequenced the blood TCR repertoires of roughly 5 healthy adults. For each donor, three plates each were used for CD4 naive and CD4 memory, two plates were used for CD8 naive, and one plate was used for CD8 memory. Paper-wide results and their limitations: Sampling was limited to blood, and TCR repertoires in tissue likely differ from TCR repertoires in blood. Even with the large sequencing depth, rarefaction of the sorted-subset datasets indicated that sequencing was incomplete. Compared with non-shared clonotypes, the clonotypes found in all four sorted-subset donors had higher generation probabilities. Pairwise subsampling led to the expectation that sequencing depth would affect the degree of clonotype sharing among donors. Because the study included only a small number of donors, the genetic and exposure-history diversity represented was limited. Naive subsets generally had larger estimated clonotype richness than memory subsets did. Sharing across several donors was observed for approximately 5% of naive CD4, about 3.2% of naive CD8, around 2.5% of memory CD4, and roughly 0.4% of memory CD8 clonotypes.

The donors were healthy, HIV-negative adults with no recently reported acute infections or vaccinations. Every donor was a Caucasian adult residing in Nashville, Tennessee, USA. CD4+ T cells were enriched by magnetic negative selection, after which naive cells were positively selected on CD45RA and the negative fraction was taken as the memory subset. Blood was obtained by leukapheresis, after which PBMCs were separated by Ficoll-Histopaque density gradient centrifugation and cryopreserved in liquid nitrogen vapor phase. Purity and quantity of every magnetically sorted T cell population were checked by analytical flow cytometry. From each sorted fraction, genomic DNA was isolated and quantified by UV absorbance on a Nanodrop 2000c. Using the deep immunoSEQ assay, TCR CDR3 regions were amplified from genomic DNA by multiplex PCR. For each cell subset, the extracted genomic DNA was distributed evenly across all wells of several immunoSEQ 96-well plates, and each plate served as one replicate. For sorted subsets, roughly 200 ng of genomic DNA, equivalent to 25,000 to 35,000 T cell genomes, went into each replicate PCR. The purified libraries were quantified using a Qubit 3.0 fluorometer, sized with a Bioanalyzer 2100, and then quantified again using the KAPA Library Quantification kit. Every immunoSEQ 96-well plate was sequenced on a dedicated single-read 150-cycle Illumina NextSeq 550 flow cell. The published analysis was carried out like this. Because the immunoSEQ output included only junctional sequences and no quality scores, the filtering could not be the same as the filtering used for full-length reads. Sequences were annotated with PyIR, a Python wrapper for IgBLAST v1.9, and V/J genes and CDR3 were assigned using IMGT germline references. Any read was removed if the V/J assignment was weak (E-value above 1e-6), the CDR3 was missing, or the read contained stop codons, out-of-frame junctions, or ambiguous translated residues. V3J clonotypes were defined as sequences sharing an identical inferred V gene, J gene, and CDR3 amino acid sequence. The percentage overlap between two repertoires was calculated by dividing the number of shared unique clonotypes by the size of the smaller repertoire. Richness of each repertoire was evaluated using RTK rarefaction, the Chao1 estimator, and Recon v2.1 estimates of unobserved clonotypes. For all TCRbeta clonotypes obtained by the gDNA method from a handful of donors, generation probabilities were computed with OLGA. This is the immuneACCESS table as TCRdb keeps it, with only in-frame sequences that have V and J called. A part of the clones is gone; compared with another copy, unresolved V genes explain less than half, and the rest is unexplained. V, J and clone size were drawn from that table, and D and trimming were deduced from the DNA. Here the sample has 550,000 to 800,000 clones; approximately 79% occur a single time. 1.7% of the sample is held by the ten biggest clonotypes.

On this clone: It has no known antigen specificity. Base qualities are not provided; no much larger clone lies one nucleotide away.

The CDR3 runs 14 amino acids, cysteine and phenylalanine included. The CDR3 DNA has 42 bases and is translated from base 1. Based on the germline V gene, the CDR1 and CDR2 sequences are SNHLY and FYNNEI. V and J are trimmed by 10 bases and 5 bases, and the gene matches miss 12 bases of the junction. Sample: memory CD4+ T cells sorted from blood. Taken with the paper, the label for cell subset or site translates to: CD45RA-negative fraction. The receptor was derived from a woman aged 25 to 45 in good health. The chain employs TRBV2 and TRBJ1-1; TRBD1 agrees with 8 junctional bases. DNA sequence: TGTGCCAACATGGGACCGGACAGGGTTACTGAAGCTTTCTTT. Its amino acids are CANMGPDRVTEAFF.